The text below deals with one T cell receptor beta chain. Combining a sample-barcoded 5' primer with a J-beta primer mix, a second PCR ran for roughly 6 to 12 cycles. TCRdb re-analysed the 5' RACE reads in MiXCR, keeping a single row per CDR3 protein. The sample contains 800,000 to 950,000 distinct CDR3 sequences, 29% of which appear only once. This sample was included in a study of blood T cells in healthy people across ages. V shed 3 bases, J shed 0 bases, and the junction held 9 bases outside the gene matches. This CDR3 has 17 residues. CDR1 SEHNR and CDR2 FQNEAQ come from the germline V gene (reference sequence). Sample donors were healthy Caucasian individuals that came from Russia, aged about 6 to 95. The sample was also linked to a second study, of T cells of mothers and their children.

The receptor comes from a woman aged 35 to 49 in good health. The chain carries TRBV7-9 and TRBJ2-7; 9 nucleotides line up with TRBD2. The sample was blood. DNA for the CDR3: TGTGCCAGCAGCTTCCCGACGAGCGGGAGGAACTCCTACGAGCAGTACTTC. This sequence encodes CASSFPTSGRNSYEQYF. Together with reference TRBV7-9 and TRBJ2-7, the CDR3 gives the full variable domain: DTGVSQNPRHKITKRGQNVTFRCDPISEHNRLYWYRQTLGQGPEFLTYFQNEAQLEKSRLLSDRFSAERPKGSFSTLEIQRTEQGDSAMYLCASSFPTSGRNSYEQYFGPGTRLTVT.